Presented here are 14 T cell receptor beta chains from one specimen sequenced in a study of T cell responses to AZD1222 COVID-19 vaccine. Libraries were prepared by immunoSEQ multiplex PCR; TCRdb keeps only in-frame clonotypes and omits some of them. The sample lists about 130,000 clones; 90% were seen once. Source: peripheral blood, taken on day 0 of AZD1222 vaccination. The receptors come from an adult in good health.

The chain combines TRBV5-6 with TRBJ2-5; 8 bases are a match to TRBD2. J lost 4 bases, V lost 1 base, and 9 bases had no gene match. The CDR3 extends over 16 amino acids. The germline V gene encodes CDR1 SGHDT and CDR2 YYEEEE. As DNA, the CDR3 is TGTGCCAGCAGCTTGCGTTTGAATAGCGGGGTAGAGACCCAGTACTTC. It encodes CASSLRLNSGVETQYF.

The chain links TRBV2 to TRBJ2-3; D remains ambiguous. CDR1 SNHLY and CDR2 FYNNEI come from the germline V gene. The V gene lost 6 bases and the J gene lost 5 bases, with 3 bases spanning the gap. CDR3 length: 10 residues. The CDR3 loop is CASRGDTQYF. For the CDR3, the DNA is TGTGCCAGCAGAGGAGATACGCAGTATTTT.

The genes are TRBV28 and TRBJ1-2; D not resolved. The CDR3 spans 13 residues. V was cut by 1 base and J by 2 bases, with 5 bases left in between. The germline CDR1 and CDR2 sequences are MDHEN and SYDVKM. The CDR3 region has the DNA TGTGCCAGCAGTTTATCCCGGAACTATGGCTACACCTTC. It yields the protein CASSLSRNYGYTF.

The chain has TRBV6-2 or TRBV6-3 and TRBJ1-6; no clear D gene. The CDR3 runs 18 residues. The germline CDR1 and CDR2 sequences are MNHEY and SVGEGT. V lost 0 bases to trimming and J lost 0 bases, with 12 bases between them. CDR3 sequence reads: CASSYSSGLGSYNSPLHF. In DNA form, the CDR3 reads TGTGCCAGCAGTTACTCGTCCGGGCTGGGCTCCTATAATTCACCCCTCCACTTT.

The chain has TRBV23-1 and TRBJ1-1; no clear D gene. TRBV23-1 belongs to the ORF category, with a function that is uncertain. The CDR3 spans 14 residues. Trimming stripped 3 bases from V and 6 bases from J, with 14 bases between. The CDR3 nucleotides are TGCGCCAGCAGTCATTTTCCCCCTACCCCTGAAGCTTTCTTT. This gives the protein CASSHFPPTPEAFF.

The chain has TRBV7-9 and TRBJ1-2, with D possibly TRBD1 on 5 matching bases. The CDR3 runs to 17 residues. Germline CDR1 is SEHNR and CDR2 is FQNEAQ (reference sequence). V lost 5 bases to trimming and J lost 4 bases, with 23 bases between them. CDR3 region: CASSRAGGSERFYGYTF. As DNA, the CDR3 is TGTGCCAGCAGCCGGGCGGGGGGGTCGGAGAGATTCTATGGCTACACCTTC.

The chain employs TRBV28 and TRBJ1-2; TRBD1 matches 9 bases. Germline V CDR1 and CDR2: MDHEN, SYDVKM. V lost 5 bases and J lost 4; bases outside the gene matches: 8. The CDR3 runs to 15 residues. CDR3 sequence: CASSPGQGESYGYTF. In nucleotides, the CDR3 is TGTGCCAGCAGTCCGGGACAGGGAGAGAGCTATGGCTACACCTTC.

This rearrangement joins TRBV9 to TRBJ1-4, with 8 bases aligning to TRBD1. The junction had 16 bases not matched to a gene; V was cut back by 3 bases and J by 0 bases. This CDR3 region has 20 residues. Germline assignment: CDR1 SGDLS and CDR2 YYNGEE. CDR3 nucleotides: TGTGCCAGCAGCGGTAATATGTGGACAGGGACTAGCACAACTAATGAAAAACTGTTTTTT. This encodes CASSGNMWTGTSTTNEKLFF.

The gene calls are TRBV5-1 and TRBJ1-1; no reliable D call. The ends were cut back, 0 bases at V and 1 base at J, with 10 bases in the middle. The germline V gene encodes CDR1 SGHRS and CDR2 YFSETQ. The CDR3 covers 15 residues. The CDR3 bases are TGCGCCAGCAGCTTGGCCGGCAAACAGAACACTGAAGCTTTCTTT. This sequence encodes CASSLAGKQNTEAFF.

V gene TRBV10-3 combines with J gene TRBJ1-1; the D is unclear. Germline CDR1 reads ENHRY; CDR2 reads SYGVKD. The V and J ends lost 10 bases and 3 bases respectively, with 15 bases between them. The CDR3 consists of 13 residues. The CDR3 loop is CATRYSTHTEAFF. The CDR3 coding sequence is TGTGCCACCAGATACAGCACCCACACTGAAGCTTTCTTT.

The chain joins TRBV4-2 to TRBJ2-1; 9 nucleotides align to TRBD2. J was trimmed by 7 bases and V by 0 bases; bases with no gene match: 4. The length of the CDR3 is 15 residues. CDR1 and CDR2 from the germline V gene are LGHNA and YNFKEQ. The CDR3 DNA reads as TGTGCCAGCAGCCAAGACAGCGGGGGGATGAATGAGCAGTTCTTC. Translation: CASSQDSGGMNEQFF.

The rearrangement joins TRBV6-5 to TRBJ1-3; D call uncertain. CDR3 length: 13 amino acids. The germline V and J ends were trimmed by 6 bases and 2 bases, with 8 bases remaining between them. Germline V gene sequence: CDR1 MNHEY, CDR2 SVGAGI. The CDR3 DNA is TGTGCCAGCAGCTCAATAGCTGGAAACACCATATATTTT. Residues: CASSSIAGNTIYF.

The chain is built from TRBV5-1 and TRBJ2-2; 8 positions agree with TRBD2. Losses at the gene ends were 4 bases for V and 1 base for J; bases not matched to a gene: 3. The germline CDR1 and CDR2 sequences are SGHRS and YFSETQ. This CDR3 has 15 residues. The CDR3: CASSPGLGNTGELFF. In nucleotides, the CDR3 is TGCGCCAGCAGCCCGGGACTAGGGAACACCGGGGAGCTGTTTTTT.

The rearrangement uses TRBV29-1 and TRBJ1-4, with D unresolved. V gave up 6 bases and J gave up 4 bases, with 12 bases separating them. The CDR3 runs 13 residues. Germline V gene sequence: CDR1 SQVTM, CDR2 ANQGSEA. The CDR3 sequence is CSVKDGFNEKLFF. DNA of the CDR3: TGCAGCGTAAAGGACGGATTTAATGAAAAACTGTTTTTT. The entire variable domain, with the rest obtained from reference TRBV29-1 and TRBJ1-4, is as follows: SAVISQKPSRDICQRGTSLTIQCQVDSQVTMMFWYRQQPGQSLTLIATANQGSEATYESGFVIDKFPISRPNLTFSTLTVSNMSPEDSSIYLCSVKDGFNEKLFFGSGTQLSVL.